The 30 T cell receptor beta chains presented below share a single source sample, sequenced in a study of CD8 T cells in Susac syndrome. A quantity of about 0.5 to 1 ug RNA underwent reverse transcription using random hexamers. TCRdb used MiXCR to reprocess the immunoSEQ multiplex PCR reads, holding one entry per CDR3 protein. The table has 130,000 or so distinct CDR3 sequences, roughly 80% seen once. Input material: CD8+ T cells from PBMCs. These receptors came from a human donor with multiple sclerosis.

The CDR3 protein is CASDITAHDEQFF. The CDR3 bases are TGTGCCTCTGACATAACAGCTCATGATGAGCAGTTCTTC. The J gene is TRBJ2-1, the V gene TRBV30; D remains unclear. Germline V gene sequence: CDR1 GTSNPN, CDR2 SVGIG (reference sequence). The CDR3 has 13 amino acids. V was pared by 7 bases and J by 8 bases, with 18 bases between.

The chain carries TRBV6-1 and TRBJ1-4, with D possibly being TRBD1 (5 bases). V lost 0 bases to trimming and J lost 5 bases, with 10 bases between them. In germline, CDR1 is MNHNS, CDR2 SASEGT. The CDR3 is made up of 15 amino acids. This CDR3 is CASSEAGAENEKLFF. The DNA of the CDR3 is TGTGCCAGCAGTGAAGCCGGGGCGGAGAATGAAAAACTGTTTTTT.

CDR3 in amino acids: CSALPHPGTDYEQYV. The CDR3 DNA follows: TGCAGTGCCTTACCTCACCCCGGGACAGACTACGAGCAGTACGTC. V gene TRBV20-1 combines with J gene TRBJ2-7, with 7 positions matching TRBD1. The CDR3 covers 15 residues. Germline values: CDR1 DFQATT, CDR2 SNEGSKA (reference sequence). The trim removed 6 bases at V and 3 bases at J, leaving 14 bases unmatched.

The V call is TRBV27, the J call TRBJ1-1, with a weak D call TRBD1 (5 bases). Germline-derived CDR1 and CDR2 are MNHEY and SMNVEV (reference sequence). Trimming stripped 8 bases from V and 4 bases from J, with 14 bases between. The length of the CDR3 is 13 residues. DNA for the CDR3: TGTGCCAGCCGATTGACTCAGGGCACTGAAGCTTTCTTT. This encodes CASRLTQGTEAFF.

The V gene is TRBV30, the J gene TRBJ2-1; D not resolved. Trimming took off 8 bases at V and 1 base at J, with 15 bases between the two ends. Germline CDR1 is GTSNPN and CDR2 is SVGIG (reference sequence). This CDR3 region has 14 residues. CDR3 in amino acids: CAGRVYGSYNEQFF. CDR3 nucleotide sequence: TGTGCCGGAAGAGTGTACGGATCCTACAATGAGCAGTTCTTC. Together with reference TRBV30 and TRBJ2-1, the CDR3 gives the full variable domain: SQTIHQWPATLVQPVGSPLSLECTVEGTSNPNLYWYRQAAGRGLQLLFYSVGIGQISSEVPQNLSASRPQDRQFILSSKKLLLSDSGFYLCAGRVYGSYNEQFFGPGTRLTVL.

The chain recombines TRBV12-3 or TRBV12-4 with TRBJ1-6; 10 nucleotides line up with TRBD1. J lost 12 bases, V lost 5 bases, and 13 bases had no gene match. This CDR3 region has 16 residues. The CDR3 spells CASSPSWDRGGRPLHF. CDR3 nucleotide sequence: TGTGCCAGCAGTCCCAGCTGGGACAGGGGAGGGAGACCCCTCCACTTT.

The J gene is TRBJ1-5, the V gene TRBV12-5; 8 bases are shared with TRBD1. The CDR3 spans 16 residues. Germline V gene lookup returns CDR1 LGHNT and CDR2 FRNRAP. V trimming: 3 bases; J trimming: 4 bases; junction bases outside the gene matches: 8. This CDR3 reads CASGLSGQGLNQPQHF. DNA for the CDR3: TGTGCTAGTGGTTTATCTGGACAGGGTCTAAATCAGCCCCAGCATTTT.

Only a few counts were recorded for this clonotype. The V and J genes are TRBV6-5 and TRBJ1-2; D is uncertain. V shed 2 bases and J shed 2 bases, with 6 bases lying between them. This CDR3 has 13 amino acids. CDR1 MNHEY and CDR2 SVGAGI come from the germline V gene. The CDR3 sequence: CASSYESNYGYTF. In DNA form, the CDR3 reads TGTGCCAGCAGTTACGAGTCCAACTATGGCTACACCTTC.

Here the CDR3 DNA reads TGTGCCTTCGGACAGGCTGACAATGAGCAGTTCTTC. This sequence encodes CAFGQADNEQFF. The J gene is TRBJ2-1, the V gene TRBV30, with 7 bases aligning to TRBD1. Germline CDR1 GTSNPN, CDR2 SVGIG (reference sequence). The CDR3 sequence is 12 residues long. The junction had 5 bases not matched to a gene; V was cut back by 7 bases and J by 5 bases.

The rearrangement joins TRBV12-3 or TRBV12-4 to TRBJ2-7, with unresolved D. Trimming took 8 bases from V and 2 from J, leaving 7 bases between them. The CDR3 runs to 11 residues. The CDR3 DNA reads TGTGCCAGCGGCTATCCCTACGAGCAGTACGTC. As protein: CASGYPYEQYV.

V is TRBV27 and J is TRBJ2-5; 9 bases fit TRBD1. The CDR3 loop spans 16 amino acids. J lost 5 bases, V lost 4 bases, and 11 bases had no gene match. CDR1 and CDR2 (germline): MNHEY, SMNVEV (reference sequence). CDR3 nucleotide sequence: TGTGCCAGCAGTTCGACAGGGGGAATGTTAAAGGAGACCCAGTACTTC. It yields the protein CASSSTGGMLKETQYF.

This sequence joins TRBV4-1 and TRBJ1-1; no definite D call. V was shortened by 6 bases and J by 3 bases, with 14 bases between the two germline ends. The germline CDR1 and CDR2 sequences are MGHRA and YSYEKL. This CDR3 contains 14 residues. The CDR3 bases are TGCGCCAGCAGTGAGCCCTCTTCGGACACTGAAGCTTTCTTT. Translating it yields CASSEPSSDTEAFF.

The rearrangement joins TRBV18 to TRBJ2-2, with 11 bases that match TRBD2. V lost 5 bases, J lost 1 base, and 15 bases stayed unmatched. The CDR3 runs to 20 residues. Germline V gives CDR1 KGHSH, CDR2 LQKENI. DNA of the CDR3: TGTGCCAGCTCATCAACCAAGGGGACTAGCGGACGACGGAACACCGGGGAGCTGTTTTTT. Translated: CASSSTKGTSGRRNTGELFF.

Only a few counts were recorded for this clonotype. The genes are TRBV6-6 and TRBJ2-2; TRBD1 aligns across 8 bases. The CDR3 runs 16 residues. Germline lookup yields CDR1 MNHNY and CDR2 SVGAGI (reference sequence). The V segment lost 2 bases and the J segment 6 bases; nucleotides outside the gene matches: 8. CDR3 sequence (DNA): TGTGCCAGCAGTTACCCGGACAGGGCTTTATCCGGGGAGCTGTTTTTT. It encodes CASSYPDRALSGELFF.

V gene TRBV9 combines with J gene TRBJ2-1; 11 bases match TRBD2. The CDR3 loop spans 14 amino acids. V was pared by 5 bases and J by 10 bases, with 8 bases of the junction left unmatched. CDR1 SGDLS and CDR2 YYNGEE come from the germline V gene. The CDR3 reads CASSTSGGLKEQFF. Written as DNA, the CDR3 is TGTGCCAGCAGTACTAGCGGGGGCCTTAAGGAGCAGTTCTTC.

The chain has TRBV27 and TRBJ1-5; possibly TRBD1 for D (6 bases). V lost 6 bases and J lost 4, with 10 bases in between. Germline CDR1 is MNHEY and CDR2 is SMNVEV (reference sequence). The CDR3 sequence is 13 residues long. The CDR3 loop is CASSWTVNQPQHF. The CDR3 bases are TGTGCCAGCAGCTGGACAGTAAATCAGCCCCAGCATTTT.

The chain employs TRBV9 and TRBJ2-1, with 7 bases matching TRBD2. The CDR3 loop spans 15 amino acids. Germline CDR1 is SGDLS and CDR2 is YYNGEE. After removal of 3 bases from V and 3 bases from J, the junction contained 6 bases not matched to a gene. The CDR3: CASSASGGSYNEQFF. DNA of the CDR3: TGTGCCAGCAGCGCGTCGGGCGGGAGCTACAATGAGCAGTTCTTC.

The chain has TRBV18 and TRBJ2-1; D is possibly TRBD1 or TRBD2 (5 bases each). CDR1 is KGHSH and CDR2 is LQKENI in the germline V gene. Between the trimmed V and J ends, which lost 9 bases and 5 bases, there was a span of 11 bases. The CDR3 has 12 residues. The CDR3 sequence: CASSGTDNEQFF. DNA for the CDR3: TGTGCCAGTTCTGGGACGGACAATGAGCAGTTCTTC.

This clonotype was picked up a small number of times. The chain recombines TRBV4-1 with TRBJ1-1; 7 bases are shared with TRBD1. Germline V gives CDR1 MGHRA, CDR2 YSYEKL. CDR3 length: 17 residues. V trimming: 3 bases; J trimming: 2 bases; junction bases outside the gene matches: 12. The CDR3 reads CASSHHATGVANTEAFF. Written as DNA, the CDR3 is TGCGCCAGCAGCCATCATGCTACAGGGGTCGCCAACACTGAAGCTTTCTTT.

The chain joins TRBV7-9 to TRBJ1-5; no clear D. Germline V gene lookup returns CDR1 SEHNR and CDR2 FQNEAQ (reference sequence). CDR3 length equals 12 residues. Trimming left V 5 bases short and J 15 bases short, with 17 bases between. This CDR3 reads CASSAGRPPWHF. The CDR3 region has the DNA TGTGCCAGCAGCGCAGGTCGACCTCCCTGGCATTTT.

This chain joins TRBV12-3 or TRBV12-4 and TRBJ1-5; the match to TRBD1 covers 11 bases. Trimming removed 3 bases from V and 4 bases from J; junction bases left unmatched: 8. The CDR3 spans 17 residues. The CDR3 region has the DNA TGTGCCAGCAGTTTGACCGGACAGGGGGCGCGAAATCAGCCCCAGCATTTT. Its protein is CASSLTGQGARNQPQHF.

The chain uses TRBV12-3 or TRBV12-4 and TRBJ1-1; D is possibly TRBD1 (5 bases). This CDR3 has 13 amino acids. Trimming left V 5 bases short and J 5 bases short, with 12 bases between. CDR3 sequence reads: CASSLAGKTEAFF. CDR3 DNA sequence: TGTGCCAGCAGTCTGGCAGGGAAGACTGAAGCTTTCTTT.

Here the CDR3 reads CASTPGNHEQYF. CDR3 DNA: TGTGCCAGCACTCCGGGGAACCACGAGCAGTACTTC. V is TRBV3-1 and J is TRBJ2-7, with D maybe TRBD2 (5 bases). The CDR3 length is 12 residues. CDR1 and CDR2 (germline): LGHDT, YNNKEL (reference sequence). Trimming removed 7 bases from V and 5 bases from J, with 12 bases in between.

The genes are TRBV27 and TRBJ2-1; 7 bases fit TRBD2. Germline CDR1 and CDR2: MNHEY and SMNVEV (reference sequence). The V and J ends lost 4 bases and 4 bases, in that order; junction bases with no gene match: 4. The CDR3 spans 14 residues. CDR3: CASSSSGLYNEQFF. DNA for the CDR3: TGTGCCAGCAGTTCATCGGGACTATACAATGAGCAGTTCTTC.

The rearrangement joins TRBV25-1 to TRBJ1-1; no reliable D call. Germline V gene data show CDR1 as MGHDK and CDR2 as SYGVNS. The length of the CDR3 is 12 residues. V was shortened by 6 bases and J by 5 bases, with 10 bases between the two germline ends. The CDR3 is CASSLYETEAFF. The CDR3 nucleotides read TGTGCCAGCAGCCTTTATGAGACTGAAGCTTTCTTT.

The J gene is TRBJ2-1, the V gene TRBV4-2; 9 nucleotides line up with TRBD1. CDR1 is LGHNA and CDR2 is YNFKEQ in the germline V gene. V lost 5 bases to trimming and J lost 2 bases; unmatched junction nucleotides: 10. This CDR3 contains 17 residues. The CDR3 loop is CASSYGAGTGPYNEQFF. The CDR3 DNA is TGTGCCAGCAGCTACGGGGCCGGGACAGGGCCCTACAATGAGCAGTTCTTC.

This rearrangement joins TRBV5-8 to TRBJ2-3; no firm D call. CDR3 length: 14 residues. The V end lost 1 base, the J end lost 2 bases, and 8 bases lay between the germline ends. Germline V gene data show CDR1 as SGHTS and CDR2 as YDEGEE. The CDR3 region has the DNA TGTGCCAGCAGCTTGTACCATCTCACAGATACGCAGTATTTT. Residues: CASSLYHLTDTQYF.

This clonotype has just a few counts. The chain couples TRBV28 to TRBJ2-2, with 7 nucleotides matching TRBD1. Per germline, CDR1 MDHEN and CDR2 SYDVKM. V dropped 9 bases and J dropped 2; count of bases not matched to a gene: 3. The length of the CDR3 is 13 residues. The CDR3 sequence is CASRTGNTGELFF. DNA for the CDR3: TGTGCCAGTCGGACAGGCAACACCGGGGAGCTGTTTTTT.

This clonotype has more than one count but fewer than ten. The CDR3 here is CASSFTGGKDYGYTF. The CDR3 region has the DNA TGTGCCAGCAGCTTTACAGGGGGCAAGGACTATGGCTACACCTTC. J is TRBJ1-2 and V is TRBV7-3; 9 bases map to TRBD1. Germline V gene sequence: CDR1 SGHTA, CDR2 FQGTGA. J was trimmed by 3 bases and V by 3 bases; bases with no gene match: 5. The CDR3 runs to 15 residues.

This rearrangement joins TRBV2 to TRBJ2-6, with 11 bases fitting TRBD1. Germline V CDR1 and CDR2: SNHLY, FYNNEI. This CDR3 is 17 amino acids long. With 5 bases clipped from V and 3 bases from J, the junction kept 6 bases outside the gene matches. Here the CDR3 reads CASSSGQGAGGANVLTF. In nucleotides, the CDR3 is TGTGCCAGCAGTTCTGGACAGGGGGCCGGTGGGGCCAACGTCCTGACTTTC.